This TCR beta chain was sequenced in a study of T cells after yellow fever vaccination. Overall study: SMART-Seq v4 Ultra Low Input served to prepare low-cell-number fractions. General study findings and limits: A weaker secondary response peaked on day 5, the primary on day 15. Some clonotypes, a small share, were shared between CD4 and CD8 compartments.

As concerns this clonotype: Its antigen is unknown.

As TCR cDNA was made by 5'RACE template switching, a universal primer site and UMIs were added. Each CDR3 protein is one row after TCRdb ran MiXCR on the 5' RACE reads. The sample yields a few hundred thousand distinct CDR3 sequences, less than 20% seen once. Germline V CDR1 and CDR2: SGHVS, FQNEAQ. The J segment lost 1 base and the V segment lost 2 bases, leaving 3 bases of the junction unmatched. The CDR3 covers 15 residues. Sample: PBMCs, taken less than 6 days after the first yellow fever vaccination. The genes are TRBV7-8 and TRBJ2-7, with TRBD2 matching over 9 bases. The sequence derives from a young man who received the YFV17D yellow fever vaccine. In nucleotides, the CDR3 is TGTGCCAGCAGCTTATCCCTAGCGGGGTCCTACGAGCAGTACTTC. It translates to CASSLSLAGSYEQYF.